One and the same sample provided the 28 T cell receptor beta chains below, sequenced in a study of shared clonotypes between healthy human individuals. The assay was immunoSEQ multiplex PCR, and TCRdb's table has in-frame clones only and misses some. The repertoire has about 2.3 million clones, over 90% of them found once; the top ten carry about 0.41%. The sequenced sample consisted of naive CD4+ T cells from PBMCs. Subset in this sample: CD45RA+ positively selected. The source is a man younger than 35 in good health. Some clones in this sample may be carry-over from other donors' samples.

The chain has TRBV25-1 and TRBJ2-2; D is unresolved. V was shortened by 1 base and J by 0 bases, with 9 bases between the two germline ends. The CDR3 spans 16 residues. Germline values: CDR1 MGHDK, CDR2 SYGVNS. As DNA, the CDR3 is TGTGCCAGCAGTGAATTGGGCAGTACGAACACCGGGGAGCTGTTTTTT. It translates to CASSELGSTNTGELFF.

The J gene is TRBJ1-2, the V gene TRBV5-1; maybe TRBD1 (5 bases). CDR3 length: 13 residues. Germline CDR1 is SGHRS and CDR2 is YFSETQ. With 4 bases removed from V and 9 bases from J, the gap between germline ends came to 16 bases. DNA of the CDR3: TGCGCCAGCAGCGGATTAGGGGTGCGAAGCTACACCTTC. Its protein product is CASSGLGVRSYTF. Variable domain in full (rest from reference TRBV5-1 and TRBJ1-2): KAGVTQTPRYLIKTRGQQVTLSCSPISGHRSVSWYQQTPGQGLQFLFEYFSETQRNKGNFPGRFSGRQFSNSRSEMNVSTLELGDSALYLCASSGLGVRSYTFGSGTRLTVV.

The chain recombines TRBV28 with TRBJ1-4; unclear D gene. The V end was cut by 10 bases, the J end by 7 bases, with 10 bases between. The CDR3 sequence is 11 residues long. CDR1 is MDHEN and CDR2 is SYDVKM in the germline V gene. The CDR3 region is CATQESEKLFF. The DNA of the CDR3 is TGTGCCACCCAGGAATCTGAAAAACTGTTTTTT. Complete variable domain (other parts from reference TRBV28 and TRBJ1-4): DVKVTQSSRYLVKRTGEKVFLECVQDMDHENMFWYRQDPGLGLRLIYFSYDVKMKEKGDIPEGYSVSREKKERFSLILESASTNQTSMYLCATQESEKLFFGSGTQLSVL.

V is TRBV7-2 and J is TRBJ2-2; no firm D call. Germline V gene sequence: CDR1 SGHTA, CDR2 FQGNSA. The CDR3 contains 15 residues. Between the trimmed V and J ends, which lost 5 bases and 7 bases, there was a span of 17 bases. The CDR3 region is CASSQGSPYGGELFF. CDR3 sequence (DNA): TGTGCCAGCAGCCAAGGGTCCCCATACGGCGGGGAGCTGTTTTTT.

J is TRBJ1-5 and V is TRBV2; tentatively, D is TRBD1 (5 bases). CDR1 SNHLY and CDR2 FYNNEI come from the germline V gene. The CDR3 has 17 residues. V dropped 1 base and J dropped 1 base, with 14 bases sitting between them. In nucleotides, the CDR3 is TGTGCCAGCAGTGAAGGTCAGGGTCTGAAGAGCAATCAGCCCCAGCATTTT. Translating gives CASSEGQGLKSNQPQHF.

The V call is TRBV11-2, the J call TRBJ2-7; TRBD2 matches 8 bases. The CDR3 sequence is 16 residues long. The ends lost 4 bases at V and 0 bases at J; junction bases unmatched: 8. In germline, CDR1 is SGHAT, CDR2 FQNNGV. In DNA, the CDR3 is TGTGCCAGCAGCTCCCTAATAGCGGGGAACTCCTACGAGCAGTACTTC. Protein sequence: CASSSLIAGNSYEQYF.

The rearrangement links TRBV7-2 to TRBJ2-5, with TRBD2 as a possible D gene (5 bases). V was trimmed by 5 bases and J by 5 bases, leaving 15 bases between them. The germline CDR1 and CDR2 sequences are SGHTA and FQGNSA. The CDR3 runs 14 residues. CDR3: CASSGSRVEETQYF. The CDR3 bases are TGTGCCAGCAGCGGCTCGCGGGTGGAGGAGACCCAGTACTTC.

The chain is built from TRBV18 and TRBJ2-7; the match to TRBD1 covers 9 bases. Germline CDR1 reads KGHSH; CDR2 reads LQKENI. Trimming removed 3 bases from V and 7 bases from J; junction bases left unmatched: 10. The CDR3 is 15 residues long. The CDR3 protein is CASSPNRGRDGEQYF. The CDR3 nucleotides are TGTGCCAGCTCACCCAACAGGGGGCGCGATGGAGAGCAGTACTTC.

This clone has a single count. The rearrangement joins TRBV9 to TRBJ2-3, with 10 bases identical to TRBD2. J gave up 6 bases and V 4 bases, and 8 bases lay outside the gene matches. This CDR3 comprises 15 residues. Germline V gene lookup returns CDR1 SGDLS and CDR2 YYNGEE. The CDR3 protein is CASSPRVAGGDTQYF. CDR3 DNA sequence: TGTGCCAGCAGCCCCAGAGTAGCGGGAGGTGATACGCAGTATTTT.

The rearrangement uses TRBV28 and TRBJ2-7, with D perhaps being TRBD1 or TRBD2 (5 bases each). V gave up 3 bases and J gave up 6 bases, with 21 bases separating them. The CDR3 loop spans 16 amino acids. Germline V gene sequence: CDR1 MDHEN, CDR2 SYDVKM. The CDR3 protein is CASSLGNFRDPSEQYF. The CDR3 coding sequence is TGTGCCAGCAGTTTGGGAAATTTCAGGGACCCGAGCGAGCAGTACTTC.

In its sample, this clone was seen once. The chain is built from TRBV27 and TRBJ2-5, with D perhaps given as TRBD1 or TRBD2 (5 bases each). Trimming took 4 bases from V and 2 from J, leaving 14 bases between them. The CDR3 length is 15 residues. Looked up from germline, CDR1 is MNHEY and CDR2 is SMNVEV (reference sequence). CDR3 nucleotides: TGTGCCAGCAGTTCACCGGGACGGAGACAAGAGACCCAGTACTTC. This gives the protein CASSSPGRRQETQYF.

The chain uses TRBV7-8 and TRBJ2-7, with no clear D. The CDR3 contains 16 residues. Germline CDR1 reads SGHVS; CDR2 reads FQNEAQ. Trimming left V 5 bases short and J 0 bases short, with 17 bases between. The DNA of the CDR3 is TGTGCCAGCAGCCCCCACGCCGGTTCGAGCTCCTACGAGCAGTACTTC. Its translation: CASSPHAGSSSYEQYF. The full variable domain, completed using reference TRBV7-8 and TRBJ2-7, is GAGVSQSPRYKVAKRGQDVALRCDPISGHVSLFWYQQALGQGPEFLTYFQNEAQLDKSGLPSDRFFAERPEGSVSTLKIQRTQQEDSAVYLCASSPHAGSSSYEQYFGPGTRLTVT.

Points on this clone: Mismatch with germline at one junction end may stem from a read error. The chain combines TRBV4-1 with TRBJ2-3; no firm D call. Per the germline V gene, CDR1 is MGHRA and CDR2 is YSYEKL. This CDR3 contains 16 residues. CDR3 DNA sequence: TGCGCCAGCAGTCAAGCATCAGGCCCGCCTATAGATACGCAGTATTTT. Encoded protein: CASSQASGPPIDTQYF.

Concerning this clone: Other DNA sequences from this sample encode an identical CDR3 as well. CDR3 nucleotides: TGTGCCAGCGGCGGGTCTTACAATGAGCAGTTCTTC. Its translation is CASGGSYNEQFF. The chain employs TRBV2 and TRBJ2-1; tentatively, D is TRBD2 (5 bases). V was shortened by 8 bases and J by 4 bases, with 9 bases between the two germline ends. The CDR3 has 12 amino acids. Germline V CDR1 and CDR2: SNHLY, FYNNEI.

CDR3 sequence reads: CASTLTGAETQYF. CDR3 coding DNA: TGTGCCAGCACCTTGACGGGGGCGGAGACCCAGTACTTC. V is TRBV6-6 and J is TRBJ2-5; D may match TRBD1 or TRBD2 (6 bases each). Germline loops: CDR1 MNHNY, CDR2 SVGAGI (reference sequence). V was cut by 7 bases and J by 5 bases, with 14 bases left in between. This CDR3 is built from 13 residues.

This rearrangement joins TRBV27 to TRBJ2-1; a possible D gene is TRBD1 (5 bases). CDR3 length equals 15 residues. Germline CDR1 is MNHEY and CDR2 is SMNVEV (reference sequence). Trimming pared 3 bases from V and 3 bases from J, leaving 12 bases between. CDR3 protein: CASSFFLGDYNEQFF. The CDR3 nucleotides read TGTGCCAGCAGTTTTTTCCTAGGGGACTACAATGAGCAGTTCTTC.

This chain uses TRBV28 with TRBJ2-7; perhaps TRBD1 as D (5 bases). CDR1 and CDR2 from the germline V gene are MDHEN and SYDVKM. The CDR3 length is 13 residues. Trimming left V 3 bases short and J 7 bases short, with 13 bases between. The CDR3 is CASSFQNRREQYF. CDR3 nucleotides: TGTGCCAGCAGTTTCCAGAACAGGAGAGAGCAGTACTTC.

V gene TRBV5-1 combines with J gene TRBJ1-4; D gene unclear. V lost 5 bases, J lost 5 bases, and 10 bases lay in between. The CDR3 runs 13 residues. Germline loops: CDR1 SGHRS, CDR2 YFSETQ. The CDR3, as DNA: TGCGCCAGCAGTGGGCAGCTCAATGAAAAACTGTTTTTT. Amino acid sequence: CASSGQLNEKLFF.

This chain joins TRBV6-6 and TRBJ2-7, with D unresolved. V was shortened by 6 bases and J by 0 bases, with 15 bases between the two germline ends. Germline V gene data show CDR1 as MNHNY and CDR2 as SVGAGI (reference sequence). The CDR3 length is 15 residues. This CDR3 reads CASRDGLLPSYEQYF. Written as DNA, the CDR3 is TGTGCCAGCAGGGACGGCCTATTACCCTCCTACGAGCAGTACTTC.

The chain has TRBV5-5 and TRBJ1-3; possibly TRBD1 for D (5 bases). This CDR3 region has 14 residues. The V gene's germline CDR1 is SGHKS and CDR2 YYEKEE (reference sequence). V lost 2 bases and J lost 0, with 6 bases in between. The CDR3 DNA reads as TGTGCCAGCAGCTTCGGGGGCTCTGGAAACACCATATATTTT. Translating gives CASSFGGSGNTIYF.

This clone was seen only once. This chain connects TRBV4-1 to TRBJ2-7; possibly TRBD2 for D (5 bases). CDR3 length equals 12 residues. The V gene's germline CDR1 is MGHRA and CDR2 YSYEKL. Trimming left V 5 bases short and J 5 bases short, with 10 bases between. The CDR3 nucleotides read TGCGCCAGCAGCAGACCGGGGAACGAGCAGTACTTC. Its translation is CASSRPGNEQYF.

This chain connects TRBV21-1 to TRBJ2-7. TRBV21-1 is deemed a pseudogene. This CDR3 has 15 residues. CDR3 sequence reads: CASSFGRSYPYEQYF. CDR3 coding DNA: TGTGCCAGCAGTTTTGGTAGGTCCTATCCCTACGAGCAGTACTTC.

The chain employs TRBV12-5 and TRBJ1-2; a possible D gene is TRBD1 (5 bases). Trimming left V 6 bases short and J 4 bases short, with 21 bases between. The length of the CDR3 is 16 residues. CDR1 is LGHNT and CDR2 is FRNRAP in the germline V gene. DNA of the CDR3: TGTGCTAGTGGGCCCACACAGGAATGGAGGCCCTATGGCTACACCTTC. Its translation is CASGPTQEWRPYGYTF.

This chain joins TRBV6-1 and TRBJ1-1; D is uncertain. Trimming pared 4 bases from V and 2 bases from J, leaving 11 bases between. Looked up from germline, CDR1 is MNHNS and CDR2 is SASEGT. The CDR3 consists of 14 residues. The CDR3 here is CASSVSYSNTEAFF. In nucleotides, the CDR3 is TGTGCCAGCAGTGTTAGTTACAGTAACACTGAAGCTTTCTTT.

Of note for this clone: The sample carries other DNA sequences with the same CDR3. V usage is TRBV25-1 and J usage is TRBJ2-7; 11 nucleotides align to TRBD2. Germline-derived CDR1 and CDR2 are MGHDK and SYGVNS. This CDR3 region has 13 residues. The V and J ends lost 8 bases and 3 bases, in that order; junction bases with no gene match: 3. The CDR3 loop is CASRTSGSYEQYF. In nucleotides, the CDR3 is TGTGCCAGCCGCACTAGCGGGAGCTACGAGCAGTACTTC.

V is TRBV7-9 and J is TRBJ2-3; 8 positions match TRBD1. The germline CDR1 and CDR2 sequences are SEHNR and FQNEAQ (reference sequence). After removal of 1 base from V and 5 bases from J, the junction contained 5 bases not matched to a gene. There are 15 residues in the CDR3. The CDR3 reads CASSLVAGGLDTQYF. The CDR3 DNA sequence: TGTGCCAGCAGCTTAGTGGCAGGGGGCCTAGATACGCAGTATTTT.

The chain uses TRBV6-5 and TRBJ2-5, with D perhaps matching TRBD1 or TRBD2 (6 bases each). The CDR3 is made up of 14 amino acids. Looked up from germline, CDR1 is MNHEY and CDR2 is SVGAGI. V lost 8 bases and J lost 7, with 20 bases in between. The DNA for the CDR3 is TGTGCCAGCCAATGGGCGAGGGGGGTGGCGACCCAGTACTTC. Protein sequence: CASQWARGVATQYF.

The chain links TRBV10-3 to TRBJ2-1; the match to TRBD1 covers 8 bases. V dropped 6 bases and J dropped 9; count of bases not matched to a gene: 7. CDR1 ENHRY and CDR2 SYGVKD come from the germline V gene. This CDR3 region has 13 residues. The CDR3 coding sequence is TGTGCCATCAGGGGACAGGCGCAAGCTGAGCAGTTCTTC. This codes for CAIRGQAQAEQFF.